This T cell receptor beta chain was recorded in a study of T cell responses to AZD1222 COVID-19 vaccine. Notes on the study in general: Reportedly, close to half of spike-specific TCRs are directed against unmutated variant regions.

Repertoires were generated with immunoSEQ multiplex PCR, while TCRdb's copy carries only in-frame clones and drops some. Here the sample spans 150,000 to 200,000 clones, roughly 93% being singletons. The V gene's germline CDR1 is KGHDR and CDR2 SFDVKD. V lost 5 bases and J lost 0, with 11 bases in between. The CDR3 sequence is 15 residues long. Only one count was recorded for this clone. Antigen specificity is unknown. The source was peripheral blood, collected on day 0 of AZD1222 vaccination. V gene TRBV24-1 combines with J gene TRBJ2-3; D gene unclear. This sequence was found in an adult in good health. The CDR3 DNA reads TGTGCCACCAGTGCGACGGAGACTAGCACAGATACGCAGTATTTT. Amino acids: CATSATETSTDTQYF.